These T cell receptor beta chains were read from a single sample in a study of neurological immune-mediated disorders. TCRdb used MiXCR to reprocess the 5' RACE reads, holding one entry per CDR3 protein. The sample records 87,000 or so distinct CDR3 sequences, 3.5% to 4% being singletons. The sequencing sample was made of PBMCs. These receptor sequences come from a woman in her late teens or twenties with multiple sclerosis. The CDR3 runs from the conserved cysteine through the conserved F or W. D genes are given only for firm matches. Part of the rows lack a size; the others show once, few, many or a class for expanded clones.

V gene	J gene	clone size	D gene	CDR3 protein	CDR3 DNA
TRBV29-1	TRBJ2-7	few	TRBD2	CSAGLAGPVEQYF	TGCAGCGCGGGACTAGCGGGGCCCGTCGAGCAGTACTTC
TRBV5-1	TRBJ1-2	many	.	CASSLIGGEDGYTF	TGCGCCAGCAGTTTAATCGGCGGGGAGGATGGCTACACCTTC
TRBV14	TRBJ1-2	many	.	CASSQEWRVPYGYTF	TGTGCCAGCAGCCAAGAATGGCGGGTCCCCTATGGCTACACCTTC
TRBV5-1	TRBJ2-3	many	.	CASSLEDAGTDTQYF	TGCGCCAGCAGCTTGGAAGACGCGGGCACAGATACGCAGTATTTT
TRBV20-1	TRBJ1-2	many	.	CSARVSGEGGYTF	TGCAGTGCTAGAGTCTCGGGGGAGGGCGGCTACACCTTC
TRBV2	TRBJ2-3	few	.	CASSPLTGSSTDTQYF	TGTGCCAGCAGTCCCCTTACAGGATCTAGCACAGATACGCAGTATTTT
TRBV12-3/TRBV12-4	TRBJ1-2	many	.	CASSLTVGGYTF	TGTGCCAGCAGTTTAACTGTTGGAGGCTACACCTTC
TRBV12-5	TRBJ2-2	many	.	CASGLMGLRPGELFF	TGTGCTAGTGGTTTGATGGGGCTTCGGCCCGGGGAGCTGTTTTTT
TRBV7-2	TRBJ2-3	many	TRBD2	CASSSPGLASDTQYF	TGTGCCAGCAGCTCTCCGGGACTAGCGTCAGATACGCAGTATTTT
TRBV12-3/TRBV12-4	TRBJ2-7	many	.	CASKQGGRSYEQYF	TGTGCCAGCAAGCAGGGTGGACGCTCCTACGAGCAGTACTTC
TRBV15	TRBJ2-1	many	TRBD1	CATSRDPGTGVVEQFF	TGTGCCACCAGCAGAGATCCAGGGACAGGGGTCGTTGAGCAGTTCTTC
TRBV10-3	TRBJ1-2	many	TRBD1	CAISGFGGQGDSGYTF	TGTGCCATCAGTGGCTTTGGCGGACAGGGGGACTCTGGCTACACCTTC
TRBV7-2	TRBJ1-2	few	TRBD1	CASSLPGQTVFGYTF	TGTGCCAGCAGCTTACCGGGACAGACAGTCTTTGGCTACACCTTC
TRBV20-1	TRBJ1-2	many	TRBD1	CSARDTLQGRGGYTF	TGCAGTGCTAGAGACACTTTACAGGGGAGGGGAGGCTACACCTTC
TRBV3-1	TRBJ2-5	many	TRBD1	CASSLGTGGGETQYF	TGTGCCAGCAGCCTCGGGACAGGGGGAGGAGAGACCCAGTACTTC
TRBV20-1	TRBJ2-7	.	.	CSARVSPYEQYF	TGCAGTGCTAGGGTCTCACCCTACGAGCAGTACTTC
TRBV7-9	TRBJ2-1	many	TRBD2	CASSLGWTSGNEQFF	TGTGCCAGCAGCTTAGGCTGGACTAGCGGAAATGAGCAGTTCTTC
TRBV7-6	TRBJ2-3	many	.	CASSLSSDTQYF	TGTGCCAGCAGCTTAAGTTCGGATACGCAGTATTTT
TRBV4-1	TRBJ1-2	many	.	CASSPNYYRRPNYGYTF	TGCGCCAGCAGCCCGAATTATTACAGGCGCCCTAACTATGGCTACACCTTC
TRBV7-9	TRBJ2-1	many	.	CASTPVPPNEQFF	TGTGCCAGCACCCCGGTCCCCCCTAATGAGCAGTTCTTC
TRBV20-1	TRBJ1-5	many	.	CSAIQITSQPQHF	TGCAGTGCTATACAGATAACTAGTCAGCCCCAGCATTTT
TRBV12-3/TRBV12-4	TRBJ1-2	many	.	CASSREEGVVYTF	TGTGCCAGCAGCCGGGAGGAGGGGGTCGTCTACACCTTC
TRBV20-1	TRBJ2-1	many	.	CSARGHSSYNEQFF	TGCAGTGCTAGAGGGCACAGCTCCTACAATGAGCAGTTCTTC
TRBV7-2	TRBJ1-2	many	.	CASSLAGGDRRARGYTF	TGTGCCAGCAGCTTAGCGGGGGGAGACAGGCGGGCGCGTGGCTACACCTTC
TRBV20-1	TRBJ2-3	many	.	CSARAGQITDTQYF	TGCAGTGCCAGGGCGGGACAGATCACAGATACGCAGTATTTT
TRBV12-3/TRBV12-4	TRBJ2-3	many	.	CASSHTTDTQYF	TGTGCCAGCTCACATACCACAGATACGCAGTATTTT
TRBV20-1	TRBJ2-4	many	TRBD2	CSARAWTSGGNEYF	TGCAGTGCTAGAGCCTGGACTAGCGGGGGGAATGAGTACTTC
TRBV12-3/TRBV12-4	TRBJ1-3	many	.	CASSYSGENTIYF	TGTGCCAGCAGTTACTCAGGGGAAAACACCATATATTTT
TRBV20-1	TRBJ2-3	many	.	CSADSRQATDTQYF	TGCAGTGCTGACTCCAGACAGGCCACAGATACGCAGTATTTT